This entry lists 27 T cell receptor beta chains sequenced from one sample in a study of response to subunit inactivated influenza vaccine (dated by TCRdb to the late 2010s). Library prep was done by RT-PCR. These reads were obtained on an Illumina HiSeq 2500. Using fastp trimming at Q25 and MiXCR clonotype assembly, TCRdb reanalyzed the public sequencing data and kept in-frame beta chains. Rows with a matching CDR3 protein are joined into one entry that keeps the most common DNA and genes. A total of hundreds of thousands of distinct CDR3 sequences appear in this sample, 11% to 15% of them only once. 6.5% to 8.5% of the sample is taken by the ten largest. The sample in question was PBMCs from blood, obtained 14 to 15 days before vaccination. The receptor source for this set is a man in his forties or fifties who received an inactivated influenza vaccine. Donor details come from another sample of the same person, matched by shared clones.

J is TRBJ1-2 and V is TRBV27; the D gene is possibly TRBD1 (6 bases). CDR3 length: 14 amino acids. Germline CDR1 is MNHEY and CDR2 is SMNVEV (reference sequence). V was pared by 6 bases and J by 2 bases, with 13 bases between. CDR3 protein: CASRGAGKNYGYTF. CDR3 bases: TGTGCCAGCAGGGGGGCAGGCAAAAACTATGGCTACACCTTC.

This clonotype has at least ten counts. The V call is TRBV12-3 or TRBV12-4, the J call TRBJ2-7; D is possibly TRBD2 (6 bases). CDR3 size: 14 residues. V was cut by 2 bases and J by 2 bases, with 10 bases left in between. Written as DNA, the CDR3 is TGTGCCAGCAGTTTATCCGGGAGCCCCTACGAGCAGTACTTC. Encoded protein: CASSLSGSPYEQYF.

This chain connects TRBV2 to TRBJ2-1; 10 nucleotides line up with TRBD2. The CDR3 sequence is 17 residues long. The V gene's germline CDR1 is SNHLY and CDR2 FYNNEI. J gave up 3 bases and V 6 bases, and 11 bases lay outside the gene matches. The CDR3 coding sequence is TGTGCCAGCAGAGTACTGCTTGTAGCGGGAGGCTACAATGAGCAGTTCTTC. Protein: CASRVLLVAGGYNEQFF.

There are a few counts of this clonotype. The chain couples TRBV10-2 to TRBJ2-7; D not certain. V dropped 8 bases and J dropped 3 bases, with 8 bases sitting between them. Looked up from germline, CDR1 is WSHSY and CDR2 is SAAADI. CDR3 length: 11 residues. The CDR3 DNA sequence: TGCGCCAGCGAAGCCGGCTACGAGCAGTACTTC. Translating gives CASEAGYEQYF.

J is TRBJ2-7 and V is TRBV7-9; D unresolved. The germline V gene encodes CDR1 SEHNR and CDR2 FQNEAQ (reference sequence). The germline V and J ends were trimmed by 5 bases and 7 bases, with 12 bases remaining between them. The CDR3 length is 12 residues. In DNA, the CDR3 is TGTGCCAGCAGCCCCCAGGAGACGGAGCAGTACTTC. Residues: CASSPQETEQYF.

V and J are TRBV5-1 and TRBJ1-5, with D unclear. This CDR3 region has 16 residues. Trimming pared 0 bases from V and 0 bases from J, leaving 10 bases between. CDR1 SGHRS and CDR2 YFSETQ come from the germline V gene. CDR3: CASSLGGSYSNQPQHF. The CDR3 bases are TGCGCCAGCAGCTTGGGTGGCAGCTATAGCAATCAGCCCCAGCATTTT.

The gene calls are TRBV24-1 and TRBJ2-2, with a possible D match to TRBD2 (6 bases). Looked up from germline, CDR1 is KGHDR and CDR2 is SFDVKD. The CDR3 spans 14 residues. The V and J ends lost 11 bases and 3 bases respectively, with 15 bases between them. The CDR3 protein is CAIEWRVHTGELFF. CDR3 sequence (DNA): TGTGCCATTGAGTGGAGGGTTCACACCGGGGAGCTGTTTTTT.

V is TRBV28 and J is TRBJ2-1; 14 nucleotides agree with TRBD2. Germline V gene data show CDR1 as MDHEN and CDR2 as SYDVKM. Trimming removed 5 bases from V and 4 bases from J; junction bases left unmatched: 10. There are 18 residues in the CDR3. The CDR3, as DNA: TGTGCCAGCAGTCGTGGACTAGCGGGGGGCCGAATGTACAATGAGCAGTTCTTC. Its protein is CASSRGLAGGRMYNEQFF.

This clonotype has a handful of counts. The V call is TRBV6-1, the J call TRBJ2-7; D may be TRBD2 (6 bases). Germline values: CDR1 MNHNS, CDR2 SASEGT. Between the trimmed V and J ends, which lost 3 bases and 3 bases, there was a span of 18 bases. This CDR3 region has 16 residues. The chain's CDR3 is CASSEHGGNIGYEQYF. The CDR3 DNA reads TGTGCCAGCAGTGAGCATGGGGGGAACATTGGCTACGAGCAGTACTTC.

J is TRBJ1-6 and V is TRBV6-2 or TRBV6-3; D perhaps matches TRBD1 (5 bases). The CDR3 runs to 15 residues. V dropped 3 bases and J dropped 8 bases, with 14 bases sitting between them. Looked up from germline, CDR1 is MNHEY and CDR2 is SVGEGT. In DNA form, the CDR3 reads TGTGCCAGCAGTTATGGCGTCAGGGCTGATTCACCCCTCCACTTT. Translated: CASSYGVRADSPLHF.

The gene calls are TRBV27 and TRBJ2-7; 14 nucleotides align to TRBD2. This CDR3 is built from 15 residues. Germline-derived CDR1 and CDR2 are MNHEY and SMNVEV (reference sequence). Trimming at V came to 2 bases and at J to 7 bases, leaving 4 bases not matched to a gene. For the CDR3, the DNA is TGTGCCAGCAGTTTAGGGACTAGCGGGAGAGTAGAGCAGTACTTC. This gives the protein CASSLGTSGRVEQYF.

This clonotype occurred a few times. This chain connects TRBV2 to TRBJ1-4, with 9 positions matching TRBD1. Per germline, CDR1 SNHLY and CDR2 FYNNEI. With 6 bases clipped from V and 8 bases from J, the junction kept 7 bases outside the gene matches. This CDR3 has 14 residues. The CDR3 reads CASRQQGAMEKLFF. CDR3 sequence (DNA): TGTGCCAGCAGACAACAGGGGGCTATGGAAAAACTGTTTTTT.

This clonotype was counted ten times or more. The chain couples TRBV5-1 to TRBJ2-1, with 13 nucleotides matching TRBD2. Germline assignment: CDR1 SGHRS and CDR2 YFSETQ. CDR3 length equals 15 residues. The J segment lost 7 bases and the V segment lost 3 bases, leaving 4 bases of the junction unmatched. The CDR3 DNA is TGCGCCAGCAGCTCCGGGACTAGCGGGATAAATGAGCAGTTCTTC. It codes for CASSSGTSGINEQFF.

This clonotype came up a few times. The chain uses TRBV20-1 and TRBJ2-1; 7 bases line up with TRBD1. J was trimmed by 5 bases and V by 3 bases; bases with no gene match: 7. The germline V gene has CDR1 DFQATT and CDR2 SNEGSKA (reference sequence). The CDR3 runs to 14 residues. The CDR3 loop is CSASKGTVNNEQFF. The CDR3 DNA reads as TGCAGTGCTAGTAAAGGGACAGTCAACAATGAGCAGTTCTTC.

The chain couples TRBV28 to TRBJ1-2; tentative D call: TRBD1 (6 bases). Germline V gives CDR1 MDHEN, CDR2 SYDVKM. V shed 7 bases and J shed 8 bases, with 17 bases lying between them. The CDR3 has 13 residues. The CDR3 protein is CASNYQGQGGYTF. In nucleotides, the CDR3 is TGTGCCAGCAACTACCAGGGACAAGGGGGCTACACCTTC.

The V call is TRBV4-1, the J call TRBJ2-1; 12 nucleotides match TRBD2. CDR1 and CDR2 (germline): MGHRA, YSYEKL. The CDR3 is made up of 16 amino acids. Trimming cost V 1 base and J 4 bases; bases outside gene matches: 2. Here the CDR3 reads CASSQVLAGGYNEQFF. The CDR3, as DNA: TGCGCCAGCAGCCAAGTCCTAGCGGGGGGGTACAATGAGCAGTTCTTC.

This clonotype was observed a few times. The chain links TRBV4-3 to TRBJ1-6; 7 bases line up with TRBD1. The CDR3 extends over 14 amino acids. V trimming: 4 bases; J trimming: 10 bases; junction bases outside the gene matches: 7. The V gene's germline CDR1 is LGHNA and CDR2 YSLEER. DNA of the CDR3: TGCGCCAGCAGCCCAGCGACAGGGAGATCACCCCTCCACTTT. Translated: CASSPATGRSPLHF.

This clonotype was detected only a few times. This sequence joins TRBV24-1 and TRBJ1-1, with no clear D. Germline loops: CDR1 KGHDR, CDR2 SFDVKD. The CDR3 is made up of 13 amino acids. Trimming shortened V by 5 bases and J by 1 base, and 7 bases separated the two germline ends. The CDR3 sequence: CATSGSRNTEAFF. The CDR3 DNA is TGTGCCACCAGTGGGTCTCGGAACACTGAAGCTTTCTTT.

The chain recombines TRBV7-3 with TRBJ2-7, with unresolved D. The CDR3 runs to 15 residues. V was clipped by 2 bases and J by 1 base, with 12 bases between them. CDR1 and CDR2 (germline): SGHTA, FQGTGA. The DNA of the CDR3 is TGTGCCAGCAGCTTAGGGCCAGAGGCATCCTACGAGCAGTACTTC. Its translation: CASSLGPEASYEQYF.

This clonotype was counted a few times. The chain recombines TRBV7-2 with TRBJ2-5; TRBD1 matches 7 bases. CDR3 length: 14 amino acids. CDR1 and CDR2 from the germline V gene are SGHTA and FQGNSA. J lost 4 bases, V lost 4 bases, and 6 bases had no gene match. The CDR3 nucleotides read TGTGCCAGCAGCTCCCTCAGGGGGAGAGAGACCCAGTACTTC. Translation gives CASSSLRGRETQYF. The variable domain in full, with the rest retrieved from reference TRBV7-2 and TRBJ2-5, is GAGVSQSPSNKVTEKGKDVELRCDPISGHTALYWYRQSLGQGLEFLIYFQGNSAPDKSGLPSDRFSAERTGGSVSTLTIQRTQQEDSAVYLCASSSLRGRETQYFGPGTRLLVL.

This clonotype was seen a handful of times. The chain employs TRBV29-1 and TRBJ2-1; D perhaps matches TRBD1 (5 bases). The CDR3 contains 14 residues. V was trimmed by 3 bases and J by 2 bases, leaving 11 bases between them. Per germline, CDR1 SQVTM and CDR2 ANQGSEA. The CDR3, as DNA: TGCAGCGTTGAGTTACAGGAAACCTACAATGAGCAGTTCTTC. It specifies CSVELQETYNEQFF.

The rearrangement uses TRBV5-1 and TRBJ1-1, with TRBD1 as a possible D gene (6 bases). The V gene lost 0 bases and the J gene lost 6 bases, with 15 bases spanning the gap. This CDR3 is built from 15 residues. Germline V gives CDR1 SGHRS, CDR2 YFSETQ. The DNA of the CDR3 is TGCGCCAGCAGCTTGGTGCAGGGGAGCGGTTCTGAAGCTTTCTTT. Translation gives CASSLVQGSGSEAFF.

The chain uses TRBV27 and TRBJ1-2; TRBD1 is a possible D gene (5 bases). The V and J ends lost 4 bases and 0 bases respectively, with 12 bases between them. Germline values: CDR1 MNHEY, CDR2 SMNVEV (reference sequence). The CDR3 covers 15 residues. The CDR3 reads CASSSGAPANYGYTF. The CDR3 coding sequence is TGTGCCAGCAGTTCCGGGGCTCCAGCTAACTATGGCTACACCTTC.

The count of this clonotype is one. CDR3 sequence: CASSEEGGLTLQYF. CDR3 nucleotide sequence: TGTGCCAGCAGTGAAGAGGGGGGACTCACGTTACAGTACTTC. The chain employs TRBV2 and TRBJ2-5; perhaps D is TRBD1 or TRBD2 (6 bases each). Looked up from germline, CDR1 is SNHLY and CDR2 is FYNNEI. There are 14 residues in the CDR3. Trimming stripped 1 base from V and 11 bases from J, with 17 bases between. Filled out from reference TRBV2 and TRBJ2-5, the complete variable domain reads EPEVTQTPSHQVTQMGQEVILRCVPISNHLYFYWYRQILGQKVEFLVSFYNNEISEKSEIFDDQFSVERPDGSNFTLKIRSTKLEDSAMYFCASSEEGGLTLQYFGPGTRLLVL.

This clonotype was found a few times. The chain uses TRBV20-1 and TRBJ2-5; TRBD1 might be the D (6 bases). CDR3 size: 12 residues. The V end lost 5 bases, the J end lost 5 bases, and 12 bases lay between the germline ends. The germline gives CDR1 DFQATT, CDR2 SNEGSKA (reference sequence). The DNA of the CDR3 is TGCAGTGCTTACAGGGCAGGGGAGACCCAGTACTTC. Translating it yields CSAYRAGETQYF.

V and J are TRBV6-2 or TRBV6-3 and TRBJ1-1, with 8 positions matching TRBD1. The CDR3 consists of 17 residues. V shed 3 bases, J shed 3 bases, and the junction held 12 bases outside the gene matches. The germline CDR1 and CDR2 sequences are MNHEY and SVGEGT. In DNA form, the CDR3 reads TGTGCCAGCAGTTATCCCCACCCCGGGACAGGTGACACTGAAGCTTTCTTT. Its protein is CASSYPHPGTGDTEAFF.

This clonotype was seen only a few times. This chain uses TRBV7-9 with TRBJ2-5, with 9 bases that match TRBD1. The CDR3 loop spans 16 amino acids. Germline values: CDR1 SEHNR, CDR2 FQNEAQ (reference sequence). V trimming: 5 bases; J trimming: 3 bases; junction bases outside the gene matches: 10. CDR3 residues: CASSHRDRAEKETQYF. Written as DNA, the CDR3 is TGTGCCAGCAGCCATCGGGACAGGGCAGAGAAAGAGACCCAGTACTTC.